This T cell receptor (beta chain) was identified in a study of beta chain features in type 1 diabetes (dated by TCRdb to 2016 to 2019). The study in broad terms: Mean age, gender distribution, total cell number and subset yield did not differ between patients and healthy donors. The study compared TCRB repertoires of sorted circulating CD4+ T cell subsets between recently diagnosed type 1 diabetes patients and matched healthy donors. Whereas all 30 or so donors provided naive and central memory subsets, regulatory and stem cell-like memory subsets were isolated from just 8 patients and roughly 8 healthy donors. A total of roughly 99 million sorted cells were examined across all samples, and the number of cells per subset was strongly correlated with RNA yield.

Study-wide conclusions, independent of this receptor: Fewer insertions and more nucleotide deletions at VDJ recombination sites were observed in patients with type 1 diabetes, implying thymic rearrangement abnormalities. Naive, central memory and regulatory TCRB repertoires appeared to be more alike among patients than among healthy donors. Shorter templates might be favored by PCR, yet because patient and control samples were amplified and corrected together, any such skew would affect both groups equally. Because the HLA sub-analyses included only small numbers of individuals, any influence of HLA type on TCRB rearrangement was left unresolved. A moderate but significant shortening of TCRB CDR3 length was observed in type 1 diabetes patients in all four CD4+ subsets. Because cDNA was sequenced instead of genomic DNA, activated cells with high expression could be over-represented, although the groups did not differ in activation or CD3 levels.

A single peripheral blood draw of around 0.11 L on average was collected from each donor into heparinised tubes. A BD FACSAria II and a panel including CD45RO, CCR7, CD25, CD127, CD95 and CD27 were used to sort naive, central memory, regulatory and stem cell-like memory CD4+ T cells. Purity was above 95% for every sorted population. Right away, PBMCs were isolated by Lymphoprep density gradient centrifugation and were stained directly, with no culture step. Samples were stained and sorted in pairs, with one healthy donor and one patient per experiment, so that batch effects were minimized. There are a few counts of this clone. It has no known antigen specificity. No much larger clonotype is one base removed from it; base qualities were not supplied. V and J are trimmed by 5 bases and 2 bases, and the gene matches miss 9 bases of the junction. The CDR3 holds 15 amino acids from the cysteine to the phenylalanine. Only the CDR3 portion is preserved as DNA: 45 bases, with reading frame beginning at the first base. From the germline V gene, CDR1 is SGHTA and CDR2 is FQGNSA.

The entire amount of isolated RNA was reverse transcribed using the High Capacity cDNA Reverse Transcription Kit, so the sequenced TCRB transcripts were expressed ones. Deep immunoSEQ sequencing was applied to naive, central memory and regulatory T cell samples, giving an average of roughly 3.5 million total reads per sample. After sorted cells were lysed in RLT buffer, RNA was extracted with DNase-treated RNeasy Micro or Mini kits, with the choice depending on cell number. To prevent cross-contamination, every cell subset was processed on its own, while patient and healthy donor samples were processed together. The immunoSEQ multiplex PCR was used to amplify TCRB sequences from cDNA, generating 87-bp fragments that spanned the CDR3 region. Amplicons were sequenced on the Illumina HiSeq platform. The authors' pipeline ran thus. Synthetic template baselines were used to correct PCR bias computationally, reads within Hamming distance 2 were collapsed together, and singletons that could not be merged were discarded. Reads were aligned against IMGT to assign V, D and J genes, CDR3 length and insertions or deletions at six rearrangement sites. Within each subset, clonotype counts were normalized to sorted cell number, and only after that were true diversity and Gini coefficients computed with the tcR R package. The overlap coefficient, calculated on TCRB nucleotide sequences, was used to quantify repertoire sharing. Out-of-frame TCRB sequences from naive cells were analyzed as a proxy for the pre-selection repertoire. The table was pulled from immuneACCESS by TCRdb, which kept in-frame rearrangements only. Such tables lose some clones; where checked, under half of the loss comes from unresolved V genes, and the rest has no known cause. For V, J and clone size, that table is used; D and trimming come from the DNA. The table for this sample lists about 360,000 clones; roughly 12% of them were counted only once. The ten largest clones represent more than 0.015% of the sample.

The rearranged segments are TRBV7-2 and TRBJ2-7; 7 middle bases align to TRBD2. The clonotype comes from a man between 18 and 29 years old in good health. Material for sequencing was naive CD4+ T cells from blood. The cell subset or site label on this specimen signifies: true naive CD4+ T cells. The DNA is TGTGCCAGCAGCCGACCTAGCGGAAACACCTACGAGCAGTACTTC. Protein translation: CASSRPSGNTYEQYF.